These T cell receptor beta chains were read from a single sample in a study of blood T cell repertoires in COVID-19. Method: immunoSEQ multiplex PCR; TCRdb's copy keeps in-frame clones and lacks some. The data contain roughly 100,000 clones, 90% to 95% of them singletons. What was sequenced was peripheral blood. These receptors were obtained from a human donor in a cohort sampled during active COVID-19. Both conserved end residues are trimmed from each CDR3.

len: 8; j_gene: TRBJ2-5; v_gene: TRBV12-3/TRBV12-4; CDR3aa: ASSGETQY
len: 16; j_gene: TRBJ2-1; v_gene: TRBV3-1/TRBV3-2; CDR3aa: ASSQENLAGAYYNEQF
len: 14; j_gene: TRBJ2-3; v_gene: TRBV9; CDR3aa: ASSVVGEGRVGTQY
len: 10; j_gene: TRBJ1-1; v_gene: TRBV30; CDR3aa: AWSGVRTEAF
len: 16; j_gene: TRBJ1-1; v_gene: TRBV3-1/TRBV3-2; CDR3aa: ASSHNMGQGRINTEAF
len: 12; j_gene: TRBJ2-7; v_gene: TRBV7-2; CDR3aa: ASSLNLAGNEQY
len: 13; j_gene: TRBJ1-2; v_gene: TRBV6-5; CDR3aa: ASRGDRSLNYGYT
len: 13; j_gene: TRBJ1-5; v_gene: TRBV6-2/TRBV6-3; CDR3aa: ASSPRGLGNQPQH
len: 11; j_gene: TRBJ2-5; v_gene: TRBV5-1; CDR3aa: ASWSSLGETQY
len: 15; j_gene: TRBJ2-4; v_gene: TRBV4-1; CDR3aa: ASSQDRLVLAKNIQY
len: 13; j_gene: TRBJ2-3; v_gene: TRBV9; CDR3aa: ASSVRAQGTDTQY
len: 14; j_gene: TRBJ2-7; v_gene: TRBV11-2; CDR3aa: ASSLRARQGMGEQY
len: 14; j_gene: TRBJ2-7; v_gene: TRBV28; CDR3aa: ASSSSGTADYYEQY
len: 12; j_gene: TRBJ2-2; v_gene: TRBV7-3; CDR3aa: ASSLRGGDGELF
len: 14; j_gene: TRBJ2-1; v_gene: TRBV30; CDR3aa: ARLPLAGEKYNEQF
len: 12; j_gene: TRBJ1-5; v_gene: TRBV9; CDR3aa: ASSEGSGNQPQH
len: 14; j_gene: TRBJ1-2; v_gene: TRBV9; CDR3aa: ASSVGEGGNHYGYT
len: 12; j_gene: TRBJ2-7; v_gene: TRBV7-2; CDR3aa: ASSSQRGNYEQY
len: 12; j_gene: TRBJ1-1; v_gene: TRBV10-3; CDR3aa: AHGIGTGVFEAF
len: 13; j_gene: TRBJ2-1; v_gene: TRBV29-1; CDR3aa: SGGGGQSSYNEQF
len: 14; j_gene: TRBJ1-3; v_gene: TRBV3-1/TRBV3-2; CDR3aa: ASSQVTLITGNTIY
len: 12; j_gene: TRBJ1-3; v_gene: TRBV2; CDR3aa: ASQQITSGNTIY
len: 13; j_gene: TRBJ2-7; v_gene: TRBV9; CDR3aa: ASSSEGTVLDEQY
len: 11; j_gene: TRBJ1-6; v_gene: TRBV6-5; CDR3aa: ASSYSASGDRH
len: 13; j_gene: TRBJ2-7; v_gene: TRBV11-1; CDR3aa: ASSLAGTGKGEQY
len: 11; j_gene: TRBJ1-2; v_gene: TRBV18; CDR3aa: ASSRTGEYGYT
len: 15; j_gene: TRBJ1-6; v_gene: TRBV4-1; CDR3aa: ASSPSVASSYNSPLH
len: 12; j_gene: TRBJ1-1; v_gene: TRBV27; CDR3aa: ASSLSQGNTEAF
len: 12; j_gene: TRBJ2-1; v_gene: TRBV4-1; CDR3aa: ATRPSGVVNEQF
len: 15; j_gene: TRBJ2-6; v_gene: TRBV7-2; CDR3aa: ASSHSGGSSGANVLT
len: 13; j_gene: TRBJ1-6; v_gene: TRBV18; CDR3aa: ASSPRQRNNSPLH
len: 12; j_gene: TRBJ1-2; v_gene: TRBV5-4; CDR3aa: ASSSGTLNYGYT
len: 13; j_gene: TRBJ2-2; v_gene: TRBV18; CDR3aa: ASSGTSGSTGELF
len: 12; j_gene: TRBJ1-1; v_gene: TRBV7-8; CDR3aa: ASSLAAPYGEAF
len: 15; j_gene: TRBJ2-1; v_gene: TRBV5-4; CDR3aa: ASSSGRLAGLYNEQF
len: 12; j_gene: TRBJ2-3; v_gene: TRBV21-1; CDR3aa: AGKTGVFADTQY
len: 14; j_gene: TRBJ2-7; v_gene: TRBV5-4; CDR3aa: ASSFKGLAKNYEQY
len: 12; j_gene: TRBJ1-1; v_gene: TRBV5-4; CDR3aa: ASSFGQLNTEAF
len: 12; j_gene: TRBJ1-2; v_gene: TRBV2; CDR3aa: AIVGRGGGYGYT
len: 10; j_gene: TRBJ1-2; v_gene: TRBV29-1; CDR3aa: SVERQGLSYT
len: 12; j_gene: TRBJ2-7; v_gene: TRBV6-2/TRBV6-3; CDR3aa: ASSWDSGSYEQY
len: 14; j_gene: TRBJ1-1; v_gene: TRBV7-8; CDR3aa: ASSLGGTVGKTEAF
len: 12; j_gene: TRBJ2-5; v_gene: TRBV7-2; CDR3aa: ASSPGGRRETQY
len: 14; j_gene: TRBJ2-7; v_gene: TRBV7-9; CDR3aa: ASSMGGTGATYEQY
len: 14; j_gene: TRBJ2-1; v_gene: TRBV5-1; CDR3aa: ASSGTTGGDYNEQF
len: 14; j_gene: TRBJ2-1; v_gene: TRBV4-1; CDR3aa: ASRAGTSGTYNEQF
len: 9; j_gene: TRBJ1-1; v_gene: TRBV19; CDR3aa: ASSRNTEAF
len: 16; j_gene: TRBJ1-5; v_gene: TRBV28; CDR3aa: ASSIGQGTKSGNQPQH
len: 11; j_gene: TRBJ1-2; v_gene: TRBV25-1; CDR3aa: ASSDGGIYGYT
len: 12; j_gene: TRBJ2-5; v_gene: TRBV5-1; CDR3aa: ASSRASTQETQY
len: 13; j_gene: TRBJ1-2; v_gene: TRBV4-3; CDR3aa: ASSPRAGTYYGYT
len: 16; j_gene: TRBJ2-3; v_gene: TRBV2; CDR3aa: ASSVDLGGREPADTQY